This record concerns one T cell receptor (beta chain) sequence. The record originates from a study of cytomegalovirus exposure and HLA in healthy donors. Study-wide context: Inside one of the first data releases sat some 85 million unique TCRs taken from HLA-typed donors.

The germline gives CDR1 SGDLS, CDR2 YYNGEE. Trimming took 0 bases from V and 2 from J, leaving 9 bases between them. The CDR3 has 14 residues. With 60 Vbeta and 13 Jbeta primers, the PCR was carried out. The data were produced by immunoSEQ multiplex PCR, yet TCRdb's version contains in-frame clones alone and is incomplete. The sample contains some 130,000 clones, about 74% of which appear only once. The clonotype originates from a man aged 25-45 years in good health and CMV-seronegative. Sequencing was done on a sample of PBMCs. V usage is TRBV9 and J usage is TRBJ2-7; D perhaps matches TRBD2 (6 bases). The CDR3 DNA reads as TGTGCCAGCAGCGTAGCTAGCGAGCCCTACGAGCAGTACTTC. It encodes CASSVASEPYEQYF.